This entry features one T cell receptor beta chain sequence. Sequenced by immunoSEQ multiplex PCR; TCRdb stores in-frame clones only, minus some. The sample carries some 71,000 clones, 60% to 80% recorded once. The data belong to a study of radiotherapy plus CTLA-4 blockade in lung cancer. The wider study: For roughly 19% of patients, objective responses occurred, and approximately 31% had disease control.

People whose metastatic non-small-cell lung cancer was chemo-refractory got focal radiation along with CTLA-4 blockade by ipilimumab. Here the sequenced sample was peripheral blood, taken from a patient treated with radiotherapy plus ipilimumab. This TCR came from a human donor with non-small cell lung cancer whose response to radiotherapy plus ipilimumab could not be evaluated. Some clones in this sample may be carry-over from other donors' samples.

This CDR3 reads CASSWGLSGEQFF. The CDR3 region has the DNA TGTGCCAGCAGCTGGGGCCTCTCAGGTGAGCAGTTCTTC. The chain has TRBV28 and TRBJ2-1, with D perhaps matching TRBD1 (5 bases). CDR1 is MDHEN and CDR2 is SYDVKM in the germline V gene. CDR3 size: 13 residues. The germline V and J ends were trimmed by 6 bases and 9 bases, with 15 bases remaining between them.